This TCR beta chain was identified during a study of shared clonotypes between healthy human individuals. Each subset's genomic DNA was shared equally among a number of immunoSEQ plates. Methods used by the authors: In the immunoSEQ data, sequences were junction-only and lacked quality scores, so filtering differed. Sequencing was performed with immunoSEQ multiplex PCR; in TCRdb, only in-frame clones are kept and a portion is missing. The DNA gave D and trimming, while V, J and clone size come from that table. The sample shows about 1.5 million clones, roughly 95% of them seen only once. Every donor was a Caucasian adult from Nashville, Tennessee. It was into CD45RA+ naive and CD45RA-negative memory subsets that the CD4+ cells were split. Germline V lookup: CDR1 SGHAT, CDR2 FQNNGV. The CDR3 loop spans 16 amino acids. J gave up 7 bases and V 1 base, and 11 bases lay outside the gene matches.

The sample consisted of naive CD4+ T cells sorted from blood. The subset is: CD45RA+ positively selected. This chain connects TRBV11-2 to TRBJ2-7; TRBD1 matches 9 bases. The receptor comes from a man under 40 in good health. The CDR3 region is CASSLVSYRGREEQYF. The DNA for the CDR3 is TGTGCCAGCAGCTTAGTTTCCTACAGGGGGCGGGAAGAGCAGTACTTC.